A selection of T cell receptor beta chains follows, all from one sample in a study of follicular helper T cells after annual influenza vaccination. Some clones are missing from TCRdb's copy, which holds only in-frame ones; the method was immunoSEQ multiplex PCR. The repertoire holds 6,000 to 8,000 clones, with roughly 83% as singletons. The specimen was CXCR5+ CD38- circulating T follicular helper cells from blood, collected 7 days after influenza vaccination. Source of these receptors: an adult who received the influenza vaccine. CDR3s include the opening cysteine and the closing phenylalanine or tryptophan. The D gene is left open where the match is weak. A clone size is listed for some rows: how often the clone was seen (once, few, many), or a class if it is expanded.

>TRBJ1-1|NA|13|NA|TRBV5-1
TGCGCCAGCAGCTTTGCATTGGGGGCTGAAGCTTTCTTT
CASSFALGAEAFF
>TRBJ2-1|once|15|NA|TRBV28
TGTGCCAGCATTATTGGGCAGGCGGCAGGCAATGAGCAGTTCTTC
CASIIGQAAGNEQFF
>TRBJ2-3|NA|15|TRBD2|TRBV28
TGTGCCAGCAGTAATAGCGGGAGAGTGGCAGATACGCAGTATTTT
CASSNSGRVADTQYF
>TRBJ2-2|NA|14|NA|TRBV5-8
TGTGCCAGCAGCTTGTTGTACGGGGTCGGGGAGCTGTTTTTT
CASSLLYGVGELFF
>TRBJ2-1|NA|13|TRBD1|TRBV7-8
TGTGCCAGCAGCTCGGGACAGGGGAATGAGCAGTTCTTC
CASSSGQGNEQFF
>TRBJ1-4|once|15|NA|TRBV5-1
TGCGCCAGCAGCCCGGGGGACTTAGGCGGTGAAAAACTGTTTTTT
CASSPGDLGGEKLFF
>TRBJ1-1|NA|14|NA|TRBV15
TGTGCCACCAGCAGAGGAAAGGACAGCGAGAGGGCTTTCTTT
CATSRGKDSERAFF
>TRBJ1-1|once|13|TRBD1|TRBV5-1
TGCGCCAGCTTAAGGGACAGGGGCACTGAAGCTTTCTTT
CASLRDRGTEAFF
>TRBJ1-1|few|12|NA|TRBV11-2
TGTGCCAGCAGCTTAGTGGACACTGAAGCTTTCTTT
CASSLVDTEAFF
>TRBJ2-1|NA|14|NA|TRBV9
TGTGCCAGCACTCCCGGGATCATCACCGGTGAGCAGTTCTTC
CASTPGIITGEQFF
>TRBJ1-3|NA|14|NA|TRBV7-9
TGTGCCAGCAGCCGGGGACGCTCTGGAAACACCATATATTTT
CASSRGRSGNTIYF
>TRBJ1-1|NA|14|NA|TRBV5-1
TGCGCCAGCAGCTTGGATGGACAAGACACTGAAGCTTTCTTT
CASSLDGQDTEAFF
>TRBJ1-4|NA|14|NA|TRBV15
TGTGCCACCAGCAGGGCGGGGAGCAATGAAAAACTGTTTTTT
CATSRAGSNEKLFF
>TRBJ2-5|NA|13|NA|TRBV14
TGTGCCAGCAGCCAAAATCGGCGGGAGACCCAGTACTTC
CASSQNRRETQYF
>TRBJ1-1|NA|14|TRBD1|TRBV6-1
TGTGCCAGCAGTACAGGGACAGGGCTGACTGAAGCTTTCTTT
CASSTGTGLTEAFF
>TRBJ2-7|few|11|NA|TRBV25-1
TGTGCCAGCAGTGTACGGCGAGAGCAGTACTTC
CASSVRREQYF
>TRBJ2-2|NA|17|NA|TRBV15
TGTGCCACCAGCAGACAATCTATTAACAGGCGCACCGGGGAGCTGTTTTTT
CATSRQSINRRTGELFF
>TRBJ2-2|NA|14|NA|TRBV28
TGTGCCAGCAGTTTAAGAGGGATTCCCGGGGAGCTGTTTTTT
CASSLRGIPGELFF
>TRBJ2-5|once|13|NA|TRBV2
TGTGCCAGCAGTGGAGACGGACAAGAGACCCAGTACTTC
CASSGDGQETQYF
>TRBJ2-1|NA|14|TRBD2|TRBV19
TGTGCCAGTAGTCCGGGAGGGCCCTACAATGAGCAGTTCTTC
CASSPGGPYNEQFF
>TRBJ2-7|NA|17|NA|TRBV21-1
TGTGCCAGCAGCAAATGGAGGTCTCCGACGTCGGAGTACGAGCAGTACTTC
CASSKWRSPTSEYEQYF
>TRBJ1-5|NA|15|TRBD1|TRBV5-1
TGCGCCAGCAGCACAACAGGGGCCAGCAATCAGCCCCAGCATTTT
CASSTTGASNQPQHF
>TRBJ1-2|NA|15|TRBD1|TRBV19
TGTGCCAGTAGTGCGGGACTGGACAGGGTCGGTGGCTACACCTTC
CASSAGLDRVGGYTF
>TRBJ1-1|NA|13|NA|TRBV5-1
TGCGCCAGCAGCTTGGTTTTCCAGGGTGAAGCTTTCTTT
CASSLVFQGEAFF
>TRBJ2-3|NA|16|NA|TRBV5-4
TGTGCCAGCTCGGATGCGGTACGGCTAACGACAGATACGCAGTATTTT
CASSDAVRLTTDTQYF
>TRBJ1-2|NA|15|NA|TRBV7-3
TGTGCCAGCAGCCCTGACGGGACAAAGTCGAGAGGCTACACCTTC
CASSPDGTKSRGYTF
>TRBJ2-3|NA|16|TRBD1|TRBV19
TGTGCCAGTAGTACCTCAGACAGGGGGAGCACAGATACGCAGTATTTT
CASSTSDRGSTDTQYF
>TRBJ2-3|NA|16|TRBD2|TRBV5-1
TGCGCCAGCAGCCTGACTAGCGGGAGGCGCACAGATACGCAGTATTTT
CASSLTSGRRTDTQYF
>TRBJ2-7|NA|13|NA|TRBV29-1
TGCAGCGGCCTCAGCGGCTTGGGGGCCGAGCAGTACTTC
CSGLSGLGAEQYF
>TRBJ1-1|few|14|NA|TRBV7-9
TGTGCCAGCAGCTTAGAACACCCAGGGACTGAAGCTTTCTTT
CASSLEHPGTEAFF
>TRBJ2-7|NA|15|TRBD1|TRBV5-4
TGTGCCAGCAGCACCGAGACAGGGGGCCGGGGCGAGCAGTACTTC
CASSTETGGRGEQYF
>TRBJ1-4|NA|16|NA|TRBV6-6
TGTGCCAGCAGTTACCCGGGGGGAACAACTAATGAAAAACTGTTTTTT
CASSYPGGTTNEKLFF
>TRBJ1-1|NA|14|TRBD1|TRBV4-1
TGCGCCAGCAGCCCCGGACAGGTGAACACTGAAGCTTTCTTT
CASSPGQVNTEAFF
>TRBJ2-5|NA|14|NA|TRBV30
TGTGCCTGGAGTGTACCCGGCGGGCCCATGACCCAGTACTTC
CAWSVPGGPMTQYF
>TRBJ2-7|NA|17|TRBD2|TRBV7-8
TGTGCCAGCAGCTTAATTCTGGGCGGGAGGGGCGCCTACGAGCAGTACTTC
CASSLILGGRGAYEQYF
>TRBJ2-1|NA|15|TRBD1|TRBV5-4
TGTGCCAGCAGCAAAGGGACAGGGGCCTACAATGAGCAGTTCTTC
CASSKGTGAYNEQFF
>TRBJ2-7|few|14|NA|TRBV6-5
TGTGCCAGCAGTGCAGTGTGGTTCTCCTACGAGCAGTACTTC
CASSAVWFSYEQYF
>TRBJ2-3|few|13|NA|TRBV18
TGTGCCAGCTCACGAGACATCACAGATACGCAGTATTTT
CASSRDITDTQYF
>TRBJ1-3|NA|15|NA|TRBV5-6
TGTGCCAGCAGCTTGGCCCGGGGGGTTGGAAACACCATATATTTT
CASSLARGVGNTIYF
>TRBJ1-5|NA|15|NA|TRBV28
TGTGCCAGCAATAGAGGGGACCGAGGGCTCCAGCCCCAGCATTTT
CASNRGDRGLQPQHF
>TRBJ2-1|NA|15|NA|TRBV27
TGTGCCAGCAGCCGAACGAGCGTGGGGTACAATGAGCAGTTCTTC
CASSRTSVGYNEQFF
>TRBJ2-7|NA|14|TRBD1|TRBV18
TGTGCCAGCTCACCTCGGACAGGTCTGGGGGAGCAGTACTTC
CASSPRTGLGEQYF
>TRBJ1-2|NA|12|NA|TRBV28
TGTGCCAGCGGACAGTCTTACTATGGCTACACCTTC
CASGQSYYGYTF
>TRBJ1-6|NA|16|TRBD1|TRBV7-8
TGTGCCAGCAGCTTAGGGCAGGGGGCGATTTATTCACCCCTCCACTTT
CASSLGQGAIYSPLHF